Listed here are 27 T cell receptor beta chains from one sample, sequenced in a study of response to subunit inactivated influenza vaccine. TCRdb passed the RT-PCR reads through MiXCR, listing each CDR3 protein once. The repertoire has around 530,000 distinct CDR3 sequences, 12% of them found once; the top ten carry 9.5% to 13%. The specimen comprised PBMCs from blood, sampled on the day of vaccination. These TCRs come from a man aged 45 to 65 who received an inactivated influenza vaccine.

The chain uses TRBV28 and TRBJ2-1, with 13 positions matching TRBD2. Germline V gives CDR1 MDHEN, CDR2 SYDVKM. The junction had 19 bases not matched to a gene; V was cut back by 1 base and J by 7 bases. The CDR3 runs 21 residues. The chain's CDR3 is CASSLFRSWIPGLAGRNEQFF. CDR3 DNA sequence: TGTGCCAGCAGTTTATTCCGATCATGGATTCCGGGACTAGCGGGACGGAATGAGCAGTTCTTC.

The rearrangement links TRBV20-1 to TRBJ2-2; possibly TRBD2 for D (6 bases). CDR1 DFQATT and CDR2 SNEGSKA come from the germline V gene (reference sequence). This CDR3 has 14 residues. V shed 0 bases and J shed 6 bases, with 11 bases lying between them. CDR3 region: CSARDFGGPGELFF. CDR3 coding DNA: TGCAGTGCTAGAGATTTCGGGGGACCCGGGGAGCTGTTTTTT.

This clonotype showed up just a few times. The rearrangement links TRBV29-1 to TRBJ2-3, with D possibly TRBD1 on 5 matching bases. The germline CDR1 and CDR2 sequences are SQVTM and ANQGSEA. This CDR3 is 14 amino acids long. Trimming pared 3 bases from V and 1 base from J, leaving 11 bases between. The CDR3 here is CSVEGQGRTDTQYF. The CDR3 DNA sequence: TGCAGCGTTGAGGGGCAGGGCCGCACAGATACGCAGTATTTT.

This sequence joins TRBV12-3 or TRBV12-4 and TRBJ2-1; TRBD2 agrees at 11 bases. V was pared by 2 bases and J by 9 bases, with 3 bases of the junction left unmatched. The CDR3 covers 14 residues. CDR3 in amino acids: CASSLSLAGGEQFF. CDR3 DNA sequence: TGTGCCAGCAGTTTAAGCCTAGCGGGGGGTGAGCAGTTCTTC.

The J gene is TRBJ2-1, the V gene TRBV5-8; D is uncertain. The CDR3 runs 15 residues. The V end lost 7 bases, the J end lost 2 bases, and 16 bases lay between the germline ends. From germline, CDR1 is SGHTS and CDR2 YDEGEE. The CDR3 DNA follows: TGTGCCAGCTTTACGCCGGCTAGACCCTACAATGAGCAGTTCTTC. Its protein product is CASFTPARPYNEQFF.

The sample holds many counts of this clonotype. The chain is built from TRBV5-1 and TRBJ2-7, with TRBD2 matching over 7 bases. Germline V gene sequence: CDR1 SGHRS, CDR2 YFSETQ. J was trimmed by 6 bases and V by 5 bases; bases with no gene match: 11. The CDR3 totals 14 residues. CDR3 loop: CASSTEISGSEQYF. CDR3 in DNA: TGCGCCAGCAGTACCGAGATTAGCGGGTCCGAGCAGTACTTC.

In its sample, this clonotype was seen a few times. This chain uses TRBV7-2 with TRBJ1-2, with a tentative D call TRBD1 (6 bases). Per germline, CDR1 SGHTA and CDR2 FQGNSA. V gave up 5 bases and J gave up 3 bases, with 10 bases separating them. The CDR3 spans 13 residues. CDR3 protein: CASSIGQYYGYTF. The CDR3 DNA sequence: TGTGCCAGCAGCATCGGACAGTACTATGGCTACACCTTC.

The V and J genes are TRBV20-1 and TRBJ1-5; D is ambiguous. The V gene's germline CDR1 is DFQATT and CDR2 SNEGSKA (reference sequence). The V end lost 6 bases, the J end lost 6 bases, and 15 bases lay between the germline ends. This CDR3 spans 13 amino acids. The CDR3, as DNA: TGCAGTGCCGCCTGGACGGACCTTCAGCCCCAGCATTTT. Protein sequence: CSAAWTDLQPQHF.

This chain joins TRBV27 and TRBJ2-2; TRBD2 matches 8 bases. CDR1 is MNHEY and CDR2 is SMNVEV in the germline V gene (reference sequence). This CDR3 contains 15 residues. Trimming removed 6 bases from V and 5 bases from J; junction bases left unmatched: 8. CDR3 DNA: TGTGCCAGCAGATGGGCGGGAGGATATACCGGGGAGCTGTTTTTT. This codes for CASRWAGGYTGELFF.

J is TRBJ2-7 and V is TRBV3-1; TRBD1 matches at 9 bases. With V trimmed by 5 bases and J by 5 bases, 13 bases remained unmatched. In germline, CDR1 is LGHDT, CDR2 YNNKEL (reference sequence). The CDR3 is 16 amino acids. This CDR3 is CASSNPRTGAPHEQYF. The CDR3 coding sequence is TGTGCCAGCAGCAACCCTAGGACAGGGGCCCCCCACGAGCAGTACTTC.

J is TRBJ2-7 and V is TRBV12-3 or TRBV12-4; 7 bases map to TRBD1. The CDR3 has 14 residues. V was clipped by 3 bases and J by 4 bases; unmatched bases: 6. CDR3 nucleotides: TGTGCCAGCAGTTTCGTCCAGGGGGAATACGAGCAGTACTTC. It encodes CASSFVQGEYEQYF.

The table lists this clonotype with a few counts. The gene calls are TRBV7-9 and TRBJ1-6; D gene unclear. Per the germline V gene, CDR1 is SEHNR and CDR2 is FQNEAQ (reference sequence). There are 15 residues in the CDR3. The ends were cut back, 2 bases at V and 0 bases at J, with 5 bases in the middle. CDR3 coding DNA: TGTGCCAGCAGCTTATATGACTCCTATAATTCACCCCTCCACTTT. Its translation: CASSLYDSYNSPLHF.

This clonotype came up a few times. The chain carries TRBV20-1 and TRBJ2-5, with 10 nucleotides matching TRBD2. CDR1 and CDR2 from the germline V gene are DFQATT and SNEGSKA (reference sequence). This CDR3 region has 15 residues. V was pared by 2 bases and J by 1 base, with 4 bases of the junction left unmatched. Here the CDR3 reads CSARPLAGAQETQYF. CDR3 nucleotide sequence: TGCAGTGCTAGACCCCTAGCGGGGGCCCAAGAGACCCAGTACTTC.

This clonotype was picked up a small number of times. The gene calls are TRBV7-2 and TRBJ2-3; D gene uncertain. The V and J ends lost 2 bases and 0 bases respectively, with 9 bases between them. The CDR3 spans 15 residues. Germline values: CDR1 SGHTA, CDR2 FQGNSA. Here the CDR3 DNA reads TGTGCCAGCAGCTTAAACGGACCTAGCACAGATACGCAGTATTTT. Protein product: CASSLNGPSTDTQYF.

In its sample, this clonotype was seen a few times. The chain carries TRBV7-9 and TRBJ1-4, with D unclear. The V end was cut by 4 bases, the J end by 11 bases, with 20 bases between. CDR1 is SEHNR and CDR2 is FQNEAQ in the germline V gene (reference sequence). CDR3 length: 15 amino acids. CDR3 nucleotides: TGTGCCAGCAGCTCCTCGACCGCCATCCACTTCAAACTGTTTTTT. This sequence encodes CASSSSTAIHFKLFF.

The chain has TRBV5-1 and TRBJ2-7; TRBD1 matches at 9 bases. J gave up 6 bases and V 4 bases, and 8 bases lay outside the gene matches. Germline-derived CDR1 and CDR2 are SGHRS and YFSETQ. The CDR3 extends over 14 amino acids. The CDR3 is CASSEGQGRGEQYF. CDR3 in DNA: TGCGCCAGCAGCGAGGGACAGGGTCGGGGCGAGCAGTACTTC.

The chain links TRBV5-1 to TRBJ2-5; D gene unclear. Trimming removed 6 bases at V and 2 bases at J, with 20 bases between. The CDR3 length is 16 residues. Per germline, CDR1 SGHRS and CDR2 YFSETQ. The CDR3 nucleotides are TGCGCCAGCACCCGTTCCTTCCCCGGAGTACAAGAGACCCAGTACTTC. Translation: CASTRSFPGVQETQYF. Filled out from reference TRBV5-1 and TRBJ2-5, the complete variable domain reads KAGVTQTPRYLIKTRGQQVTLSCSPISGHRSVSWYQQTPGQGLQFLFEYFSETQRNKGNFPGRFSGRQFSNSRSEMNVSTLELGDSALYLCASTRSFPGVQETQYFGPGTRLLVL.

V usage is TRBV7-9 and J usage is TRBJ2-7; either TRBD1 or TRBD2 may supply D (5 bases each). Trimming cost V 5 bases and J 6 bases, with 17 bases left between them. Germline CDR1 reads SEHNR; CDR2 reads FQNEAQ (reference sequence). The CDR3 has 14 residues. The CDR3 loop reads CASSVIGTKVEQYF. The CDR3 coding sequence is TGTGCCAGCAGCGTCATCGGGACGAAAGTCGAGCAGTACTTC.

This clonotype appeared many times. The junction departs from germline at one end; a sequencing error may be responsible. The chain joins TRBV5-1 to TRBJ1-1; TRBD1 is a possible D gene (5 bases). CDR3 length: 13 amino acids. Looked up from germline, CDR1 is SGHRS and CDR2 is YFSETQ. The DNA for the CDR3 is TGTGCCAGCAGCTTAGGCAGGGCCACTGAAGCTTTCTTT. Translated, it gives CASSLGRATEAFF. Together with reference TRBV5-1 and TRBJ1-1, the CDR3 gives the full variable domain: KAGVTQTPRYLIKTRGQQVTLSCSPISGHRSVSWYQQTPGQGLQFLFEYFSETQRNKGNFPGRFSGRQFSNSRSEMNVSTLELGDSALYLCASSLGRATEAFFGQGTRLTVV.

CDR3 sequence reads: CASSLGQTLRSTYNEQFF. The CDR3 coding sequence is TGCGCCAGCAGCCTAGGACAGACCCTAAGAAGTACTTACAATGAGCAGTTCTTC. The chain couples TRBV5-1 to TRBJ2-1, with D possibly TRBD1 on 6 matching bases. Germline V gives CDR1 SGHRS, CDR2 YFSETQ. There are 18 residues in the CDR3. V was trimmed by 4 bases and J by 4 bases, leaving 24 bases between them.

This clonotype was observed a few times. This rearrangement joins TRBV20-1 to TRBJ2-2; 7 bases are shared with TRBD2. The germline CDR1 and CDR2 sequences are DFQATT and SNEGSKA (reference sequence). This CDR3 has 15 amino acids. The trim removed 0 bases at V and 6 bases at J, leaving 7 bases unmatched. CDR3 in amino acids: CSARDFGGSAGELFF. The CDR3 region has the DNA TGCAGTGCTAGAGACTTCGGCGGGAGTGCCGGGGAGCTGTTTTTT.

This clonotype was detected a few times. The CDR3 DNA sequence: TGCAGTGCCCGTGACAGAATATATAGCAATCAGCCCCAGCATTTT. It specifies CSARDRIYSNQPQHF. The V call is TRBV20-1, the J call TRBJ1-5; D possibly corresponds to TRBD1 (5 bases). CDR3 length equals 15 residues. Germline CDR1 DFQATT, CDR2 SNEGSKA (reference sequence). The V and J ends lost 6 bases and 0 bases respectively, with 15 bases between them.

The J gene is TRBJ2-1, the V gene TRBV20-1, with 10 nucleotides matching TRBD2. The CDR3 extends over 13 amino acids. CDR1 DFQATT and CDR2 SNEGSKA come from the germline V gene (reference sequence). The J segment lost 10 bases and the V segment lost 3 bases, leaving 6 bases of the junction unmatched. CDR3 region: CSARPGLAYEQFF. The CDR3 nucleotides are TGCAGTGCTAGGCCGGGACTAGCGTACGAGCAGTTCTTC.

Only a few counts were recorded for this clonotype. The chain carries TRBV27 and TRBJ2-2; D may be TRBD2 (6 bases). The CDR3 loop spans 17 amino acids. CDR1 MNHEY and CDR2 SMNVEV come from the germline V gene (reference sequence). Trimming left V 2 bases short and J 6 bases short, with 19 bases between. CDR3 in DNA: TGTGCCAGCAGTTTACTTGTGTCGGCTAGCGTGCCCGGGGAGCTGTTTTTT. The encoded protein is CASSLLVSASVPGELFF.

This clonotype was observed many times. The chain carries TRBV7-8 and TRBJ2-7; D gene unclear. The CDR3 is 15 amino acids. The ends were cut back, 4 bases at V and 0 bases at J, with 13 bases in the middle. Germline V gives CDR1 SGHVS, CDR2 FQNEAQ. The CDR3 loop reads CASSSRRFSSYEQYF. As DNA, the CDR3 is TGTGCCAGCAGCTCACGGCGATTCTCCTCCTACGAGCAGTACTTC.

A few counts support this clonotype. V and J are TRBV27 and TRBJ2-5; tentative D call: TRBD2 (5 bases). The length of the CDR3 is 13 residues. The V and J ends lost 5 bases and 6 bases respectively, with 13 bases between them. The V gene's germline CDR1 is MNHEY and CDR2 SMNVEV (reference sequence). The CDR3 nucleotides are TGTGCCAGCAGTCGGGATCGACAACAGACCCAGTACTTC. This sequence encodes CASSRDRQQTQYF.

This clonotype was seen a few times. The chain has TRBV7-9 and TRBJ2-1, with D perhaps assigned TRBD1 or TRBD2 (6 bases each). Germline loops: CDR1 SEHNR, CDR2 FQNEAQ (reference sequence). V lost 7 bases and J lost 2, with 18 bases in between. This CDR3 region has 16 residues. CDR3 sequence reads: CASNHRGVEPYNEQFF. CDR3 nucleotides: TGTGCCAGCAATCATAGGGGGGTGGAACCCTACAATGAGCAGTTCTTC.